The 23 T cell receptor beta chains below were found in one sample sequenced in a study of blood T cell repertoires in COVID-19. Method: immunoSEQ multiplex PCR; TCRdb's copy keeps in-frame clones and lacks some. This sample has around 250,000 clones, with approximately 83% found just once. Sequencing used PBMCs or T cells enriched from blood (not recorded which). Every receptor here comes from a woman in her forties or fifties who had recovered from COVID-19.

V and J are TRBV25-1 and TRBJ1-5; 7 positions match TRBD1. Germline V gene lookup returns CDR1 MGHDK and CDR2 SYGVNS. Trimming took 4 bases from V and 3 from J; bases not matched to a gene: 3. This CDR3 has 14 amino acids. The CDR3 nucleotides are TGTGCCAGCAGTGTTACAGGGGCCAATCAGCCCCAGCATTTT. It codes for CASSVTGANQPQHF.

This chain uses TRBV29-1 with TRBJ2-3, with 8 nucleotides matching TRBD2. CDR1 is SQVTM and CDR2 is ANQGSEA in the germline V gene. The CDR3 has 13 residues. V shed 5 bases and J 3 bases; nucleotides not matched to a gene: 4. The CDR3 DNA sequence: TGCAGCGTTAATAGCGGGAAGACAGATACGCAGTATTTT. Translation gives CSVNSGKTDTQYF.

The chain uses TRBV2 and TRBJ2-5; perhaps TRBD2 as D (6 bases). This CDR3 has 13 residues. V lost 6 bases and J lost 5, with 13 bases in between. Germline V gene sequence: CDR1 SNHLY, CDR2 FYNNEI. The CDR3 DNA reads TGTGCCAGCAGCCTGGGACTGTGGGAGACCCAGTACTTC. As protein: CASSLGLWETQYF.

This clone was seen more than once but under ten times. The rearrangement links TRBV19 to TRBJ1-5; a weak D match, TRBD1 (6 bases). The CDR3 has 15 residues. The germline gives CDR1 LNHDA, CDR2 SQIVND (reference sequence). Trimming cost V 7 bases and J 6 bases, with 19 bases left between them. The CDR3 loop is CASKAVREGGQPQHF. Here the CDR3 DNA reads TGTGCCAGTAAGGCCGTCCGGGAAGGGGGTCAGCCCCAGCATTTT.

This rearrangement joins TRBV7-6 to TRBJ2-4; 10 positions match TRBD1. V lost 1 base, J lost 0 bases, and 6 bases stayed unmatched. CDR3 size: 18 residues. Germline loops: CDR1 SGHVS, CDR2 FNYEAQ. The CDR3 spells CASSLGGTGAIAKNIQYF. Here the CDR3 DNA reads TGTGCCAGCAGCTTAGGCGGGACAGGGGCGATAGCCAAAAACATTCAGTACTTC.

The chain uses TRBV19 and TRBJ1-1; no reliable D call. The CDR3 runs 14 residues. V was clipped by 4 bases and J by 3 bases, with 12 bases between them. Germline loops: CDR1 LNHDA, CDR2 SQIVND (reference sequence). In DNA, the CDR3 is TGTGCCAGTAGTAGCCGGGTGGTGCACACTGAAGCTTTCTTT. It specifies CASSSRVVHTEAFF.

The chain is built from TRBV18 and TRBJ2-2, with TRBD2 matching over 8 bases. The trim removed 3 bases at V and 6 bases at J, leaving 3 bases unmatched. CDR1 is KGHSH and CDR2 is LQKENI in the germline V gene. The CDR3 sequence is 14 residues long. CDR3 in DNA: TGTGCCAGCTCACCGGGACTAGTTGCCGGGGAGCTGTTTTTT. It encodes CASSPGLVAGELFF. Full variable domain (rest looked up from reference TRBV18 and TRBJ2-2): NAGVMQNPRHLVRRRGQEARLRCSPMKGHSHVYWYRQLPEEGLKFMVYLQKENIIDESGMPKERFSAEFPKEGPSILRIQQVVRGDSAAYFCASSPGLVAGELFFGEGSRLTVL.

The chain carries TRBV28 and TRBJ1-2; weak D call: TRBD1 (5 bases). V lost 4 bases, J lost 4 bases, and 25 bases lay in between. This CDR3 has 18 amino acids. CDR1 and CDR2 from the germline V gene are MDHEN and SYDVKM. The CDR3 spells CASSSSGDLTSGGYGYTF. CDR3 nucleotide sequence: TGTGCCAGCAGTTCGTCCGGGGACCTGACCTCCGGGGGCTATGGCTACACCTTC.

CDR3 nucleotides: TGTGCCAGCAGCCAGGGACTAGCGGGAGAGGAGCAGTACTTC. It translates to CASSQGLAGEEQYF. The V and J genes are TRBV3-1 (or the pseudogene TRBV3-2) and TRBJ2-7; 14 positions match TRBD2. The V and J ends lost 3 bases and 7 bases, in that order; junction bases with no gene match: 2. CDR3 length equals 14 residues. CDR1 is LGHDT, CDR2 YNNKEL, per germline (reference sequence).

Comments on this clone: Within the sample, other DNA sequences also encode this same CDR3. The chain combines TRBV3-1 (or the pseudogene TRBV3-2) with TRBJ2-7; 9 bases align to TRBD1. CDR1 LGHDT and CDR2 YNNKEL come from the germline V gene (reference sequence). Germline trimming cut 4 bases from V and 2 bases from J; bases unmatched to any gene: 0. This CDR3 spans 13 amino acids. Here the CDR3 reads CASSRDRAYEQYF. CDR3 bases: TGTGCCAGCAGCCGGGACAGGGCCTACGAGCAGTACTTC.

V gene TRBV27 combines with J gene TRBJ2-1; TRBD2 agrees at 8 bases. The CDR3 runs 15 residues. Trimming cost V 3 bases and J 7 bases; bases outside gene matches: 8. Germline V lookup: CDR1 MNHEY, CDR2 SMNVEV (reference sequence). The CDR3 region is CASSFIGRGWNEQFF. DNA for the CDR3: TGTGCCAGCAGTTTCATCGGGAGGGGGTGGAATGAGCAGTTCTTC.

V is TRBV28 and J is TRBJ1-3; the D is unclear. This CDR3 has 15 residues. V lost 7 bases, J lost 0 bases, and 13 bases lay in between. Germline loops: CDR1 MDHEN, CDR2 SYDVKM. CDR3 sequence reads: CASISGTSSGNTIYF. CDR3 nucleotide sequence: TGTGCCAGCATTTCGGGAACCAGCTCTGGAAACACCATATATTTT.

The V and J genes are TRBV5-1 and TRBJ1-4; TRBD1 is a possible D gene (5 bases). Trimming stripped 0 bases from V and 7 bases from J, with 13 bases between. From germline, CDR1 is SGHRS and CDR2 YFSETQ. The CDR3 consists of 15 residues. This chain's CDR3 is CASSLAGGDVEKLFF. In DNA form, the CDR3 reads TGCGCCAGCAGCTTGGCTGGGGGGGACGTTGAAAAACTGTTTTTT.

This clone was found a few times. The chain uses TRBV25-1 and TRBJ2-7; weak D call: TRBD1 (7 bases). The CDR3 consists of 13 residues. Germline-derived CDR1 and CDR2 are MGHDK and SYGVNS. Trimming shortened V by 5 bases and J by 1 base, and 9 bases separated the two germline ends. The CDR3 sequence is CASSPGGSYEQYF. CDR3 DNA: TGTGCCAGCAGTCCAGGGGGGTCCTACGAGCAGTACTTC.

V gene TRBV7-6 combines with J gene TRBJ2-2; D uncertain. The germline gives CDR1 SGHVS, CDR2 FNYEAQ. The ends were cut back, 2 bases at V and 1 base at J, with 5 bases in the middle. This CDR3 comprises 14 residues. The CDR3 loop reads CASSLQLNTGELFF. CDR3 in DNA: TGTGCCAGCAGCTTACAACTGAACACCGGGGAGCTGTTTTTT.

This clone was picked up a small number of times. The CDR3 DNA sequence: TGTGCCAGCAGCTCAAACAGGGGCAAGGAGCCCCAGCATTTT. Its protein product is CASSSNRGKEPQHF. This chain connects TRBV11-2 to TRBJ1-5; 7 bases are shared with TRBD1. Germline assignment: CDR1 SGHAT and CDR2 FQNNGV. The CDR3 consists of 14 residues. Germline trimming cut 4 bases from V and 8 bases from J; bases unmatched to any gene: 8.

The CDR3 sequence: CASSPGLFDGDTQYF. The DNA of the CDR3 is TGTGCCAGCAGCCCGGGACTGTTTGATGGAGATACGCAGTATTTT. This chain uses TRBV5-6 with TRBJ2-3; TRBD2 is a possible D gene (6 bases). The CDR3 loop spans 15 amino acids. Germline CDR1 and CDR2: SGHDT and YYEEEE. V gave up 4 bases and J gave up 5 bases, with 17 bases separating them.

The chain combines TRBV21-1 with TRBJ1-4; the table's D call of TRBD1 was not tested on the DNA. TRBV21-1 represents a pseudogene. The CDR3 loop spans 19 amino acids. The CDR3 DNA sequence: TGTGCCAGCAGCAAAGGGGGGGACAGGGGGTATGCAACTAATGAAAAACTGTTTTTT. It codes for CASSKGGDRGYATNEKLFF.

The V call is TRBV24-1, the J call TRBJ2-1; 8 bases are shared with TRBD2. CDR1 and CDR2 from the germline V gene are KGHDR and SFDVKD. After removal of 10 bases from V and 8 bases from J, the junction contained 15 bases not matched to a gene. The CDR3 contains 15 residues. CDR3 sequence (DNA): TGTGCCACGACCTTCGGGACTAGAGGCGGGGATGAGCAGTTCTTC. This gives the protein CATTFGTRGGDEQFF.

The CDR3 sequence is CASSGERGPYEQYF. The CDR3 region has the DNA TGTGCCAGCAGCGGTGAAAGGGGCCCCTACGAGCAGTACTTC. The genes are TRBV7-9 and TRBJ2-7; TRBD1 might be the D (5 bases). Germline V gives CDR1 SEHNR, CDR2 FQNEAQ (reference sequence). This CDR3 comprises 14 residues. Trimming removed 5 bases from V and 2 bases from J, with 13 bases in between.

V usage is TRBV7-2 and J usage is TRBJ1-2; unclear D gene. V was trimmed by 1 base and J by 3 bases, leaving 6 bases between them. In germline, CDR1 is SGHTA, CDR2 FQGNSA. CDR3 length: 13 residues. In DNA, the CDR3 is TGTGCCAGCAGCTTAGTCCGAGACTATGGCTACACCTTC. Its protein is CASSLVRDYGYTF.

This chain uses TRBV5-8 with TRBJ2-1; 7 bases agree with TRBD2. The CDR3 is 15 residues long. Germline assignment: CDR1 SGHTS and CDR2 YDEGEE. After removal of 2 bases from V and 7 bases from J, the junction contained 9 bases not matched to a gene. CDR3 region: CASSLMREYLNEQFF. CDR3 bases: TGTGCCAGCAGCTTAATGCGGGAGTACTTAAATGAGCAGTTCTTC.

The chain employs TRBV27 and TRBJ2-2, with TRBD2 matching over 12 bases. Per germline, CDR1 MNHEY and CDR2 SMNVEV (reference sequence). The J segment lost 6 bases and the V segment lost 4 bases, leaving 6 bases of the junction unmatched. This CDR3 is built from 16 residues. CDR3 sequence reads: CASSSATSGSAGELFF. CDR3 DNA: TGTGCCAGCAGTTCTGCGACTAGCGGGAGCGCCGGGGAGCTGTTTTTT.